A single sample gave rise to the 7 T cell receptor beta chains below, sequenced in a study of cytomegalovirus exposure and HLA in healthy donors. Clones were read by immunoSEQ multiplex PCR, and TCRdb kept only the in-frame ones, dropping some. The table has 150,000 to 200,000 clones, approximately 89% seen once. Input material: PBMCs. The receptor source for this set is a man younger than 45 in good health and CMV-seropositive.

The chain links TRBV2 to TRBJ2-1; D is unclear. Germline CDR1 and CDR2: SNHLY and FYNNEI. The V end was cut by 3 bases, the J end by 3 bases, with 6 bases between. This CDR3 comprises 13 residues. The CDR3 here is CASSEGSYNEQFF. CDR3 coding DNA: TGTGCCAGCAGTGAGGGCAGCTACAATGAGCAGTTCTTC. The complete variable domain, with remaining parts taken from reference TRBV2 and TRBJ2-1, reads EPEVTQTPSHQVTQMGQEVILRCVPISNHLYFYWYRQILGQKVEFLVSFYNNEISEKSEIFDDQFSVERPDGSNFTLKIRSTKLEDSAMYFCASSEGSYNEQFFGPGTRLTVL.

The chain uses TRBV6-1 and TRBJ2-1; D is unclear. The ends were cut back, 5 bases at V and 0 bases at J, with 8 bases in the middle. CDR3 length: 14 amino acids. Germline V gene lookup returns CDR1 MNHNS and CDR2 SASEGT. CDR3: CASSPASSYNEQFF. The DNA of the CDR3 is TGTGCCAGCAGTCCAGCGAGCTCCTACAATGAGCAGTTCTTC.

The genes are TRBV11-1 and TRBJ1-6, with a weak D call TRBD1 (6 bases). The CDR3 is 16 amino acids. Germline assignment: CDR1 SGHAT and CDR2 FQDESV (reference sequence). V was clipped by 1 base and J by 9 bases, with 16 bases between them. As DNA, the CDR3 is TGTGCCAGCAGCTTAGGGGTGGGACATATGGCTTCACCCCTCCACTTT. Translation gives CASSLGVGHMASPLHF.

This chain links TRBV25-1 with TRBJ2-5; D possibly matches TRBD1 or TRBD2 (6 bases each). This CDR3 has 15 residues. V dropped 3 bases and J dropped 2 bases, with 13 bases sitting between them. Germline lookup yields CDR1 MGHDK and CDR2 SYGVNS. DNA of the CDR3: TGTGCCAGCAGTGAGCCCGGGGGCAGACAAGAGACCCAGTACTTC. Protein: CASSEPGGRQETQYF. The entire variable domain, with the rest obtained from reference TRBV25-1 and TRBJ2-5, is as follows: EADIYQTPRYLVIGTGKKITLECSQTMGHDKMYWYQQDPGMELHLIHYSYGVNSTEKGDLSSESTVSRIRTEHFPLTLESARPSHTSQYLCASSEPGGRQETQYFGPGTRLLVL.

This clone was found once. This rearrangement joins TRBV5-1 to TRBJ1-1; D is possibly TRBD1 (5 bases). V lost 7 bases to trimming and J lost 0 bases, with 10 bases between them. There are 13 residues in the CDR3. Germline loops: CDR1 SGHRS, CDR2 YFSETQ. DNA of the CDR3: TGCGCCAGCCACAGGACCATGAACACTGAAGCTTTCTTT. Amino acid sequence: CASHRTMNTEAFF.

V and J are TRBV15 and TRBJ1-5; D is unclear. The CDR3 is made up of 20 amino acids. Germline V lookup: CDR1 LNHNV, CDR2 YYDKDF (reference sequence). The ends were cut back, 0 bases at V and 0 bases at J, with 21 bases in the middle. Written as DNA, the CDR3 is TGTGCCACCAGCAGAGATCCCCCTGCAACCTCCCGCTATAGCAATCAGCCCCAGCATTTT. It yields the protein CATSRDPPATSRYSNQPQHF. The full variable domain, in which reference TRBV15 and TRBJ1-5 provide the parts outside the CDR3, is DAMVIQNPRYQVTQFGKPVTLSCSQTLNHNVMYWYQQKSSQAPKLLFHYYDKDFNNEADTPDNFQSRRPNTSFCFLDIRSPGLGDTAMYLCATSRDPPATSRYSNQPQHFGDGTRLSIL.

The chain is built from TRBV7-6 and TRBJ1-4, with no clear D. The V gene lost 5 bases and the J gene lost 8 bases, with 24 bases spanning the gap. The CDR3 is made up of 17 amino acids. CDR1 and CDR2 (germline): SGHVS, FNYEAQ. The CDR3 region is CASSPRGREEIREKLFF. The CDR3 nucleotides are TGTGCCAGCAGCCCCCGAGGAAGGGAAGAGATTCGCGAAAAACTGTTTTTT.